These 14 T cell receptor beta chains share one sample of origin, sequenced in a study of shared clonotypes between healthy human individuals. Clones were read by immunoSEQ multiplex PCR, and TCRdb kept only the in-frame ones, dropping some. The sample holds approximately 700,000 clones, around 73% seen once. The specimen was memory CD4+ T cells sorted from blood. Subset specified: CD45RA-negative fraction. All receptors derive from a woman under 40 in good health.

The chain has TRBV28 and TRBJ2-5, with 10 nucleotides matching TRBD1. V lost 5 bases to trimming and J lost 2 bases; unmatched junction nucleotides: 17. The CDR3 sequence is 19 residues long. CDR1 MDHEN and CDR2 SYDVKM come from the germline V gene. The CDR3 sequence is CASSPSSGTGVPMQETQYF. The CDR3 DNA reads as TGTGCCAGCAGTCCGTCCTCCGGGACAGGGGTTCCTATGCAAGAGACCCAGTACTTC.

The genes are TRBV6-5 and TRBJ2-1, with TRBD2 as a possible D gene (6 bases). The V gene lost 6 bases and the J gene lost 0 bases, with 12 bases spanning the gap. CDR3 length: 15 amino acids. CDR1 is MNHEY and CDR2 is SVGAGI in the germline V gene. The CDR3 is CASSPAGSSYNEQFF. The CDR3 nucleotides read TGTGCCAGCAGCCCAGCGGGTAGCTCCTACAATGAGCAGTTCTTC.

Regarding this clone: This sequence is one base from a far larger clone and is likely a read error. The chain combines TRBV5-1 with TRBJ2-6, with TRBD2 matching over 8 bases. This CDR3 region has 18 residues. V was pared by 3 bases and J by 2 bases, with 10 bases of the junction left unmatched. Germline CDR1 reads SGHRS; CDR2 reads YFSETQ. The CDR3 DNA is TGCGCCAGCAGCTCGTTGGGGACTAGGGAAACTGGGGCCAACGTCCTGACTTTC. Its translation: CASSSLGTRETGANVLTF.

The count of this clone is one. The rearrangement joins TRBV28 to TRBJ2-3; TRBD2 agrees at 10 bases. The CDR3 sequence is 18 residues long. The trim removed 1 base at V and 6 bases at J, leaving 13 bases unmatched. Germline values: CDR1 MDHEN, CDR2 SYDVKM. The CDR3 nucleotides read TGTGCCAGCAGTTTATCGTCGAGCGGGAGGGCCGGGGGCGATACGCAGTATTTT. It yields the protein CASSLSSSGRAGGDTQYF.

The chain combines TRBV28 with TRBJ1-5; D possibly corresponds to TRBD1 (5 bases). The CDR3 has 13 amino acids. Trimming stripped 8 bases from V and 1 base from J, with 9 bases between. Germline CDR1 and CDR2: MDHEN and SYDVKM. This CDR3 reads CASRDRSNQPQHF. The CDR3 DNA reads TGTGCCAGCCGAGACAGAAGCAATCAGCCCCAGCATTTT.

The genes are TRBV11-2 and TRBJ2-6, with no clear D. The CDR3 is 15 residues long. Germline CDR1 SGHAT, CDR2 FQNNGV. Trimming left V 5 bases short and J 2 bases short, with 10 bases between. CDR3 sequence: CASSLQRPGANVLTF. The CDR3 region has the DNA TGTGCCAGCAGCCTCCAGCGACCTGGGGCCAACGTCCTGACTTTC.

In this sample, this clone turned up many times. The chain joins TRBV15 to TRBJ2-3, with TRBD2 identical over 10 bases. This CDR3 has 16 residues. V shed 5 bases, J shed 6 bases, and the junction held 11 bases outside the gene matches. Looked up from germline, CDR1 is LNHNV and CDR2 is YYDKDF (reference sequence). CDR3 loop: CATSGALAGRGDTQYF. CDR3 bases: TGTGCCACCAGCGGGGCACTAGCGGGGAGAGGCGATACGCAGTATTTT.

Comments on this clone: Mismatch with germline at one junction end may stem from a read error. The chain has TRBV27 and TRBJ2-7; 7 nucleotides line up with TRBD1. There are 16 residues in the CDR3. Per germline, CDR1 MNHEY and CDR2 SMNVEV (reference sequence). As DNA, the CDR3 is TGTGCCAGCAGTTTATTCATGACAGGGACCTCCCACGAGCAGTACTTC. The encoded protein is CASSLFMTGTSHEQYF.

This clone showed up just once. Other DNA sequences in the sample encode the same CDR3. The chain employs TRBV7-8 and TRBJ1-2; the D gene is possibly TRBD1 (5 bases). V was shortened by 0 bases and J by 5 bases, with 7 bases between the two germline ends. Germline loops: CDR1 SGHVS, CDR2 FQNEAQ. The CDR3 is 13 amino acids. CDR3 coding DNA: TGTGCCAGCAGCTTAGCGGGGGGGTATGGCTACACCTTC. Protein sequence: CASSLAGGYGYTF.

This chain connects TRBV5-1 to TRBJ2-5, with D possibly TRBD2 on 6 matching bases. This CDR3 is built from 16 residues. Trimming cost V 0 bases and J 1 base, with 13 bases left between them. CDR1 is SGHRS and CDR2 is YFSETQ in the germline V gene. CDR3 sequence: CASSLAGALAQETQYF. Here the CDR3 DNA reads TGCGCCAGCAGCTTGGCCGGTGCACTAGCCCAAGAGACCCAGTACTTC. Together with reference TRBV5-1 and TRBJ2-5, the CDR3 gives the full variable domain: KAGVTQTPRYLIKTRGQQVTLSCSPISGHRSVSWYQQTPGQGLQFLFEYFSETQRNKGNFPGRFSGRQFSNSRSEMNVSTLELGDSALYLCASSLAGALAQETQYFGPGTRLLVL.

This chain connects TRBV7-3 to TRBJ2-1; no reliable D call. Trimming cost V 0 bases and J 0 bases, with 6 bases left between them. This CDR3 is 15 amino acids long. Per germline, CDR1 SGHTA and CDR2 FQGTGA. CDR3 sequence (DNA): TGTGCCAGCAGCTTAACAGGCGACTCCTACAATGAGCAGTTCTTC. Residues: CASSLTGDSYNEQFF.

The chain recombines TRBV27 with TRBJ2-3, with 7 bases lining up with TRBD2. This CDR3 has 17 amino acids. CDR1 and CDR2 from the germline V gene are MNHEY and SMNVEV (reference sequence). The V and J ends lost 6 bases and 1 base, in that order; junction bases with no gene match: 13. CDR3 nucleotide sequence: TGTGCCAGCAGCTTAGCCGGTACTAGCGCGGGCACAGATACGCAGTATTTT. Amino acids: CASSLAGTSAGTDTQYF.

In this sample, this clone turned up a few times. This sample includes further DNA sequences coding for the same CDR3. The CDR3 nucleotides are TGTGCCAGCAGCCCGATGTTGTCTAGCGGGAGGACCTACGAGCAGTACTTC. Residues: CASSPMLSSGRTYEQYF. The chain employs TRBV28 and TRBJ2-7; 11 bases line up with TRBD2. The CDR3 spans 17 residues. V trimming: 6 bases; J trimming: 2 bases; junction bases outside the gene matches: 12. CDR1 is MDHEN and CDR2 is SYDVKM in the germline V gene.

The chain uses TRBV14 and TRBJ1-2; D perhaps matches TRBD1 (6 bases). This CDR3 is 15 amino acids long. Trimming took off 4 bases at V and 6 bases at J, with 18 bases between the two ends. Germline V gives CDR1 SGHDN, CDR2 FVKESK. CDR3 amino acids: CASSRNRADANGYTF. The CDR3 coding sequence is TGTGCCAGCAGCCGAAACAGGGCAGACGCGAATGGCTACACCTTC.